A single sample is the source of the 6 T cell receptor beta chains below, sequenced in a study of shared clonotypes between healthy human individuals. Profiled with immunoSEQ multiplex PCR; TCRdb holds only in-frame clones, not every one. The data hold about 1 million clones, with under 80% observed a single time. Sequencing input: memory CD4+ T cells sorted from blood. The subset denotes: CD45RA-negative fraction. These receptors all stem from a man younger than 35 in good health.

This clone was seen once. The V gene is TRBV10-2, the J gene TRBJ2-1; D is undetermined. Trimming took off 3 bases at V and 4 bases at J, with 10 bases between the two ends. CDR3 length: 14 residues. The germline CDR1 and CDR2 sequences are WSHSY and SAAADI. The DNA of the CDR3 is TGCGCCAGCAGTGATCCGGGTTCTTACAATGAGCAGTTCTTC. Translated, it gives CASSDPGSYNEQFF.

This chain connects TRBV11-2 to TRBJ2-1, with 8 bases identical to TRBD1. The germline V gene has CDR1 SGHAT and CDR2 FQNNGV. This CDR3 has 13 residues. V gave up 5 bases and J gave up 9 bases; unmatched junction bases: 6. CDR3 DNA: TGTGCCAGCAGCGCGGACAGGGAGGCTGAGCAGTTCTTC. Translating gives CASSADREAEQFF.

The chain uses TRBV27 and TRBJ2-5; no clear D gene. Trimming took 6 bases from V and 5 from J, leaving 13 bases between them. This CDR3 has 13 residues. CDR1 is MNHEY and CDR2 is SMNVEV in the germline V gene (reference sequence). CDR3 loop: CASRTHTGETQYF. CDR3 DNA sequence: TGTGCCAGCAGGACCCACACCGGGGAGACCCAGTACTTC.

This rearrangement joins TRBV7-8 to TRBJ1-5, with D tentatively TRBD1 (5 bases). Germline V gene sequence: CDR1 SGHVS, CDR2 FQNEAQ. CDR3 length: 16 amino acids. V shed 0 bases and J shed 6 bases, with 15 bases lying between them. The CDR3 DNA is TGTGCCAGCAGCTTAGCAGAGGGGTGGATGATTCAGCCCCAGCATTTT. Amino acid sequence: CASSLAEGWMIQPQHF.

The V call is TRBV18, the J call TRBJ1-2; a possible D gene is TRBD1 (6 bases). The CDR3 runs to 16 residues. Germline CDR1 is KGHSH and CDR2 is LQKENI. V was shortened by 4 bases and J by 1 base, with 16 bases between the two germline ends. CDR3 region: CASSQRTANDNYGYTF. The DNA for the CDR3 is TGTGCCAGCTCACAAAGGACAGCGAATGATAACTATGGCTACACCTTC.

The V gene is TRBV6-1, the J gene TRBJ2-7; 7 nucleotides agree with TRBD2. The V segment lost 7 bases and the J segment 1 base; nucleotides outside the gene matches: 7. From germline, CDR1 is MNHNS and CDR2 SASEGT. The CDR3 sequence is 14 residues long. The DNA for the CDR3 is TGTGCCAGCACCCTTCGCGGGAGTTCCTACGAGCAGTACTTC. Translating gives CASTLRGSSYEQYF.